The clone carrying this T cell receptor (beta chain) has a handful of counts. A second about 7 to 12 cycle PCR used barcoded and J-beta primers. Using its own MiXCR run on the 5' RACE reads, TCRdb lists one record per CDR3 protein. Of about 510,000 distinct CDR3 sequences in the sample, roughly a quarter were seen once. These data come from a study of blood T cells in healthy people across ages. CDR3 size: 15 residues. Trimming shortened V by 5 bases and J by 2 bases, and 15 bases separated the two germline ends. This sample also belongs to another study, concerning T cells of mothers and their children.

Sequencing was performed on blood. This TCR derives from a boy under 10 years old in good health. V gene TRBV12-3 or TRBV12-4 combines with J gene TRBJ2-5; TRBD2 might be the D (6 bases). CDR3 in DNA: TGTGCCAGCAGTCGGAGGGGACTTGGGCAAGAGACCCAGTACTTC. Residues: CASSRRGLGQETQYF.